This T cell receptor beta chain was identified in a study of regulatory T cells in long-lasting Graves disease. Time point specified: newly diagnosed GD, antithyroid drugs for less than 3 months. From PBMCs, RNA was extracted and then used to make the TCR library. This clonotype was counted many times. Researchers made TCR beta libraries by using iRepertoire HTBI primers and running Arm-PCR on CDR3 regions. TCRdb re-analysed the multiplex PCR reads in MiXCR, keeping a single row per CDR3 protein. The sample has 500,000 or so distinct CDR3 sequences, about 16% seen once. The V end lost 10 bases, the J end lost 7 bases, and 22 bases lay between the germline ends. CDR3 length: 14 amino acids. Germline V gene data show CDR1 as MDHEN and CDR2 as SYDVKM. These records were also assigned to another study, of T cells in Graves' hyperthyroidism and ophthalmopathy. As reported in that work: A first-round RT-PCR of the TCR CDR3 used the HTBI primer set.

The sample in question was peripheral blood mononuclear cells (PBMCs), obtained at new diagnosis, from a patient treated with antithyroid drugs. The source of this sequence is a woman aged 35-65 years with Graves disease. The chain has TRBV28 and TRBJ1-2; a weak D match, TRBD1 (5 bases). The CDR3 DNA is TGTGCCACCCTCGGGGCCAAACCACTCCCTGGCTACACCTTC. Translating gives CATLGAKPLPGYTF.